This T cell receptor (beta chain) appears in the sequencing data of a study of blood T cells in healthy people across ages. As for the study in general: Per two T cells, template switching captured roughly one barcoded beta molecule.

A few counts support this clonotype. As yet, its antigen is unknown. Study-wide results and limits: Per million T cells, TCR beta diversity dropped roughly linearly as age increased. TCR beta diversity was tightly associated with the proportion of naive T cells.

With a J-beta primer mix and a sample-barcoded 5' primer, a second PCR ran about 7 to 11 cycles. A 12-random-nucleotide template-switch adaptor tagged each cDNA molecule. TCRdb fed the 5' RACE reads into MiXCR, producing one record per CDR3 protein. The table lists around 1.5 million distinct CDR3 sequences, about 40% of them singletons. The V gene's germline CDR1 is SNHLY and CDR2 FYNNEI. V was pared by 5 bases and J by 4 bases, with 13 bases of the junction left unmatched. The CDR3 spans 17 residues. This chain connects TRBV2 to TRBJ2-3; 9 bases agree with TRBD2. Sequenced sample: blood. The sequence derives from a woman aged 18-29 years in good health. CDR3 loop: CASSPWAGGPSADTQYF. The CDR3 DNA follows: TGTGCCAGCAGTCCCTGGGCGGGAGGGCCCTCGGCAGATACGCAGTATTTT. Drawing the rest from reference TRBV2 and TRBJ2-3, the complete variable domain is EPEVTQTPSHQVTQMGQEVILRCVPISNHLYFYWYRQILGQKVEFLVSFYNNEISEKSEIFDDQFSVERPDGSNFTLKIRSTKLEDSAMYFCASSPWAGGPSADTQYFGPGTRLTVL.